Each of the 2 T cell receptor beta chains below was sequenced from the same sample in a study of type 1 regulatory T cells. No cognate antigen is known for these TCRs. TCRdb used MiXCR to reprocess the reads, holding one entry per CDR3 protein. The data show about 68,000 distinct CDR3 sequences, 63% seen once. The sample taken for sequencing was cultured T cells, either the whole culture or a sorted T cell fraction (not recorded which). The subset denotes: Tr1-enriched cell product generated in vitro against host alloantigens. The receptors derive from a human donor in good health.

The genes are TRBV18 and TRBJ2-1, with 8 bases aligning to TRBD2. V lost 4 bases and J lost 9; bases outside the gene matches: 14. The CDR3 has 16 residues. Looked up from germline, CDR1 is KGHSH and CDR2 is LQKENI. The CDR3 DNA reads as TGTGCCAGCTCACTCTTGGGGACTAGGCCTTTGACTGAGCAGTTCTTC. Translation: CASSLLGTRPLTEQFF.

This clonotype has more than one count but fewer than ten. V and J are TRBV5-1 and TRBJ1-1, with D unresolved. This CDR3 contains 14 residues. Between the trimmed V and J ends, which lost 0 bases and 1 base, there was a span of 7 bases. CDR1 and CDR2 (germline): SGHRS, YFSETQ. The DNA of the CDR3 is TGCGCCAGCAGCTTGGGGCTGCCGAACACTGAAGCTTTCTTT. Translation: CASSLGLPNTEAFF. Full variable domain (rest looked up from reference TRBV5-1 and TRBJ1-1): KAGVTQTPRYLIKTRGQQVTLSCSPISGHRSVSWYQQTPGQGLQFLFEYFSETQRNKGNFPGRFSGRQFSNSRSEMNVSTLELGDSALYLCASSLGLPNTEAFFGQGTRLTVV.